This record covers a single T cell receptor (beta chain). The data belong to a study of cytomegalovirus exposure and HLA in healthy donors. About the study: Roughly 180 million T cells yielded around 100 million unique TCR beta sequences, as an earlier analysis found. An early release of data contained about 85 million unique TCRs, which came from HLA-typed donors.

A multiplex PCR was run with 60 Vbeta primers and 13 Jbeta primers. This table comes from immunoSEQ multiplex PCR, and its TCRdb copy is limited to in-frame clones, with some not included. The sample lists more than 45,000 clones; around 74% were seen once. The sample was PBMCs. The sequence derives from a man aged 25 to 40 in good health and CMV-seronegative.

The CDR3 DNA reads as TGCGCCAGCACCCATTCGGACTCGGGGGAGACCCAGTACTTC. Translated, it gives CASTHSDSGETQYF. This rearrangement joins TRBV5-1 to TRBJ2-5, with TRBD2 as a possible D gene (5 bases). Deletions cut 6 bases from V and 5 bases from J, with 17 bases between. The CDR3 runs 14 residues. Germline CDR1 reads SGHRS; CDR2 reads YFSETQ.